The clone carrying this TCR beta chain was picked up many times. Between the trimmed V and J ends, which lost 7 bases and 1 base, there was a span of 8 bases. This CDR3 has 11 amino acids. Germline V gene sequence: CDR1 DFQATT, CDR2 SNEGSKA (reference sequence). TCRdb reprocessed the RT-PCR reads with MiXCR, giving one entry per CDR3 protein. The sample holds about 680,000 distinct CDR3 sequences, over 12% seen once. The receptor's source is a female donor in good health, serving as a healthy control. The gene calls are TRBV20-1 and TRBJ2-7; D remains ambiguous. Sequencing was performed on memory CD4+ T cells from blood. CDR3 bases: TGCAGTGGAGGCAGGTCCTACGAGCAGTACTTC. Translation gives CSGGRSYEQYF.